What follows is one T cell receptor (beta chain) and its context. As yet, its antigen is unknown. These data are taken from a study of molecular identifiers for immune sequencing clone quantification. Overall study findings and caveats: Should identical TCR molecules share a barcode, the sizes of highly expanded clones could be underestimated.

In TCRdb, the PCR reads were re-called with MiXCR into one record per CDR3 protein. Here the sample spans over 600,000 distinct CDR3 sequences, about 20% being singletons. Trimming cost V 1 base and J 5 bases; bases outside gene matches: 6. CDR3 size: 16 residues. This clonotype originated in a human donor in good health. Some libraries in this study had Jurkat cell RNA spiked in. This rearrangement joins TRBV12-3 or TRBV12-4 to TRBJ2-3; 10 bases are shared with TRBD2. The sample comprised naive CD8+ T cells from blood, with Jurkat cell RNA spiked in. Subset given: FACS-sorted CD8+CD4-CCR7+CD45RA+ naive T cells. The CDR3 DNA reads as TGTGCCAGCAGTTTAGTACCAGCGGGGGGGAAAGATACGCAGTATTTT. Translation gives CASSLVPAGGKDTQYF.